This TCR beta chain was observed in a study of shared clonotypes between healthy human individuals. This clone was detected a few times. Other DNA sequences within the sample encode an identical CDR3. Assay: immunoSEQ multiplex PCR; the TCRdb copy retains only in-frame clones and omits some. The sample lists about 800,000 clones; roughly 96% were seen once. CD45RO negativity and positive selection for CCR7 defined naive CD8 cells, a population that excluded terminally differentiated effector memory CD45RA+ cells. The CDR3 loop spans 15 amino acids. The ends lost 1 base at V and 2 bases at J; junction bases unmatched: 2. The germline V gene encodes CDR1 MGHRA and CDR2 YSYEKL.

The receptor was derived from a man aged 25 to 40 in good health. The sample taken for sequencing was naive CD8+ T cells sorted from blood. This sequence joins TRBV4-1 and TRBJ2-7; the match to TRBD2 covers 10 bases. CDR3 in amino acids: CASSQGTSGTYEQYF. CDR3 sequence (DNA): TGCGCCAGCAGCCAAGGGACTAGCGGAACCTACGAGCAGTACTTC.